The clone carrying this TCR beta chain appeared a few times. Its target is not known. Trimming removed 2 bases from V and 3 bases from J, with 15 bases in between. The CDR3 contains 15 residues. Germline-derived CDR1 and CDR2 are DFQATT and SNEGSKA (reference sequence). This specimen comes from a study of identical twins. Regarding the study as a whole: Insertions were fewer in abundant cord blood beta clonotypes, whereas memory repertoires showed none of this pattern. Those out-of-frame alpha sequences shared by twins showed an excess of low generation probability.

A universal primer site was added by template switching, and unique molecular identifiers were carried by the cDNA. TCRdb re-analysed the 5' RACE reads in MiXCR, keeping a single row per CDR3 protein. The sample shows roughly 490,000 distinct CDR3 sequences, approximately 14% of them seen only once. The same specimen was also included in a second study, on yellow fever vaccine responses in identical twins. As reported in that work: Reportedly, the T cell response mounted by twins to vaccine seemed partly convergent, partly personalized.

The J gene is TRBJ2-3, the V gene TRBV20-1; D remains ambiguous. This sequence originates from a woman aged 18-35 years in good health. Sequencing was performed on CD4+ T cells sorted from blood. Here the CDR3 reads CSARSPSSRTDTQYF. The CDR3 DNA reads as TGCAGTGCTAGATCGCCAAGCTCGCGAACAGATACGCAGTATTTT.